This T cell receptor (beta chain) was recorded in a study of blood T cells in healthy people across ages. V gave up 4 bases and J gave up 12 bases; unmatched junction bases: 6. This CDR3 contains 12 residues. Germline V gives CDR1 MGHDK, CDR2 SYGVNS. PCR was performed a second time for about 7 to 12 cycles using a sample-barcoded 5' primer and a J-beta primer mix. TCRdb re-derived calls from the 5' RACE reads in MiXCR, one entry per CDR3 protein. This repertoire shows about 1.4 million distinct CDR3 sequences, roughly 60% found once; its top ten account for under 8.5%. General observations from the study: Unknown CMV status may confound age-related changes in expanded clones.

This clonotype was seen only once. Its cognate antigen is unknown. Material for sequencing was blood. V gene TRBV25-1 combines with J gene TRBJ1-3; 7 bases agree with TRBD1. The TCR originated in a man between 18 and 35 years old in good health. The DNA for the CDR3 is TGTGCCAGCAGTGGCGAGACAGGGATCATATATTTT. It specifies CASSGETGIIYF.